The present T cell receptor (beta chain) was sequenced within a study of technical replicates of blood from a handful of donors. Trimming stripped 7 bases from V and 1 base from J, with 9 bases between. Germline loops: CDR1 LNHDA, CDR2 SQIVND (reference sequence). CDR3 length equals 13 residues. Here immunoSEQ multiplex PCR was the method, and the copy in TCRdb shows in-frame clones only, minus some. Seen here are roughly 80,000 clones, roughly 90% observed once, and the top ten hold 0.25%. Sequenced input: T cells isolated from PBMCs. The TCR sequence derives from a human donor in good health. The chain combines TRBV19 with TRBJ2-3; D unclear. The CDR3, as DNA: TGTGCCAGTAATCGAGGTCGCACAGATACGCAGTATTTT. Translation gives CASNRGRTDTQYF.